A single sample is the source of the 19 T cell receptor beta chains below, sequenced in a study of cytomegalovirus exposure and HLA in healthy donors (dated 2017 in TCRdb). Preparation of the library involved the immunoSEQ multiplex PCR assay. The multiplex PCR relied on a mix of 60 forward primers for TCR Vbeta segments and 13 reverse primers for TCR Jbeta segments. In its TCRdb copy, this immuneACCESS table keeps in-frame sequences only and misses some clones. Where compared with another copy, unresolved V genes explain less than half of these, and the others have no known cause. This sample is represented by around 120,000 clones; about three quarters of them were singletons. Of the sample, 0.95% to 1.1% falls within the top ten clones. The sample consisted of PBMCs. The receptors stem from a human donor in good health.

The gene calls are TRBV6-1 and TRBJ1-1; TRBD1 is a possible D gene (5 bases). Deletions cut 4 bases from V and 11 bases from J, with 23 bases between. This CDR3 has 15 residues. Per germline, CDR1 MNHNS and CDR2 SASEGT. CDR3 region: CASSGIDAGPDRAFF. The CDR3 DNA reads TGTGCCAGCAGTGGAATTGATGCAGGGCCTGATCGGGCTTTCTTT.

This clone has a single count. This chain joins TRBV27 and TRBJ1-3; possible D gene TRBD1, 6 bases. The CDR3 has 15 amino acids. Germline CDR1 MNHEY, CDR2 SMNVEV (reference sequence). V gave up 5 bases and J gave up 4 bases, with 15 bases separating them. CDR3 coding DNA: TGTGCCAGCAGTCTGGACAGTGGGACGGGAAACACCATATATTTT. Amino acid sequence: CASSLDSGTGNTIYF.

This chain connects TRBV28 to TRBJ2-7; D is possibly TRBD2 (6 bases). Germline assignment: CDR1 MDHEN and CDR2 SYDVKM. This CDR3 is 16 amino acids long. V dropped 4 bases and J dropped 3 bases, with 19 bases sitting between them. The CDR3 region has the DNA TGTGCCAGCAGTTCATCCGGGGGAAGCGCCTACTACGAGCAGTACTTC. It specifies CASSSSGGSAYYEQYF. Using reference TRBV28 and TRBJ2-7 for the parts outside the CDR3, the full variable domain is DVKVTQSSRYLVKRTGEKVFLECVQDMDHENMFWYRQDPGLGLRLIYFSYDVKMKEKGDIPEGYSVSREKKERFSLILESASTNQTSMYLCASSSSGGSAYYEQYFGPGTRLTVT.

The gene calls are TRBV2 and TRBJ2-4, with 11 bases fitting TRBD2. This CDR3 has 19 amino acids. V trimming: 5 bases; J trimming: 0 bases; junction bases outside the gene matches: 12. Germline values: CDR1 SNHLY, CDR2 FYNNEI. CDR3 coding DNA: TGTGCCAGCAGTACACAACTAGCGGGGGACCAACTAGCCAAAAACATTCAGTACTTC. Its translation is CASSTQLAGDQLAKNIQYF. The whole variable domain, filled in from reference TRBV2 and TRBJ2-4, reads EPEVTQTPSHQVTQMGQEVILRCVPISNHLYFYWYRQILGQKVEFLVSFYNNEISEKSEIFDDQFSVERPDGSNFTLKIRSTKLEDSAMYFCASSTQLAGDQLAKNIQYFGAGTRLSVL.

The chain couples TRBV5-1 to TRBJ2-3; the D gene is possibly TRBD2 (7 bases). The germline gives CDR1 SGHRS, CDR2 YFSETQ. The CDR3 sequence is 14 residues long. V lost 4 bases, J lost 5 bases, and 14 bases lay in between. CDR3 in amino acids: CASSGGASGDTQYF. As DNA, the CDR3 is TGCGCCAGCAGCGGGGGGGCGTCGGGAGATACGCAGTATTTT.

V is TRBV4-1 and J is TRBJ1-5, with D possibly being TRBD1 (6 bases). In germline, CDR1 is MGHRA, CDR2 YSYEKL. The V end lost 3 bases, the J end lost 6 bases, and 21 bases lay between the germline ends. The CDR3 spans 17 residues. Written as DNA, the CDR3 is TGCGCCAGCAGCCAGGCCGCAGGGGTCGGGTTGGGTCAGCCCCAGCATTTT. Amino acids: CASSQAAGVGLGQPQHF.

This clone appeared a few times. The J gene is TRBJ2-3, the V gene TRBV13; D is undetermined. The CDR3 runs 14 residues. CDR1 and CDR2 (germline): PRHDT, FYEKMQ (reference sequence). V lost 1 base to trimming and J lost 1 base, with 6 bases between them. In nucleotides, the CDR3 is TGTGCCAGCAGCTTAGTGCAGGGCACAGATACGCAGTATTTT. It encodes CASSLVQGTDTQYF.

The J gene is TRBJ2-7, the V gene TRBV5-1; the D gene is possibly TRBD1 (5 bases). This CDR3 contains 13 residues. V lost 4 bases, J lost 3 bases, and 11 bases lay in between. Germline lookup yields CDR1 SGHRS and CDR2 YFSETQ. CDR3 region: CASSTDTYYEQYF. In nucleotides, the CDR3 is TGCGCCAGCAGCACGGACACCTACTACGAGCAGTACTTC.

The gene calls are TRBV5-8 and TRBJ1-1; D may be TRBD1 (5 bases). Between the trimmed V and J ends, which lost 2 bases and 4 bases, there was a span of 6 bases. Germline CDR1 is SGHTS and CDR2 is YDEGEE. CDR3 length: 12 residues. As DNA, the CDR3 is TGTGCCAGCAGCTTCGGGGGCACTGAAGCTTTCTTT. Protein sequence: CASSFGGTEAFF.

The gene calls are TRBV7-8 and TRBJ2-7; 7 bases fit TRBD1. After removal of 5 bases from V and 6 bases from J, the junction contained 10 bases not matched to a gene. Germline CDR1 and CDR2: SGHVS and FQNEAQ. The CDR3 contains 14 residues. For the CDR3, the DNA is TGTGCCAGCAGCCAGGGACAGTCCAGCTCCGAGCAGTACTTC. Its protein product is CASSQGQSSSEQYF. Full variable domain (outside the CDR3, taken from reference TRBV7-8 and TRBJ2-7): GAGVSQSPRYKVAKRGQDVALRCDPISGHVSLFWYQQALGQGPEFLTYFQNEAQLDKSGLPSDRFFAERPEGSVSTLKIQRTQQEDSAVYLCASSQGQSSSEQYFGPGTRLTVT.

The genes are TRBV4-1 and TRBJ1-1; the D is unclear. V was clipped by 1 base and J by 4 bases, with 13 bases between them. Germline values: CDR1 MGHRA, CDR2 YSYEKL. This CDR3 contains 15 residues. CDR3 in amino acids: CASSQGLQVGTEAFF. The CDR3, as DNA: TGCGCCAGCAGCCAAGGGTTGCAGGTCGGCACTGAAGCTTTCTTT.

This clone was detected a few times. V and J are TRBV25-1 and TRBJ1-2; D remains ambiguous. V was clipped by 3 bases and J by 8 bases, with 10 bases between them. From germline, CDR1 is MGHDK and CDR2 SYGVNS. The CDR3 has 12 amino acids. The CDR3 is CASSDRTGGYTF. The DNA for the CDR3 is TGTGCCAGCAGTGATCGGACGGGAGGCTACACCTTC.

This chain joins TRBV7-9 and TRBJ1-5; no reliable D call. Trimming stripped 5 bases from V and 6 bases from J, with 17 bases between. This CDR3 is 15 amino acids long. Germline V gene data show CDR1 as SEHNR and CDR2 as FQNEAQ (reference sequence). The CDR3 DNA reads TGTGCCAGCAGCCCTAGCGACTCGGGGTTTCAGCCCCAGCATTTT. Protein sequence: CASSPSDSGFQPQHF.

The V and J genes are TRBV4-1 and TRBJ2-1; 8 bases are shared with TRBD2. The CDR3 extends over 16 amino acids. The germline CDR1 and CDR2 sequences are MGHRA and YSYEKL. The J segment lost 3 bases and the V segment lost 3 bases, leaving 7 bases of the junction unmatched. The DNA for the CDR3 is TGCGCCAGCAGCCACGGCCCGGGGGGGGGCTACAATGAGCAGTTCTTC. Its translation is CASSHGPGGGYNEQFF.

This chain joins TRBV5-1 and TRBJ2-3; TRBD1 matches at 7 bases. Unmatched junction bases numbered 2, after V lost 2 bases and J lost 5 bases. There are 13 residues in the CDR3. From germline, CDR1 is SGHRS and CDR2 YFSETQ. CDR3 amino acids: CASSLQGLDTQYF. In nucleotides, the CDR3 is TGCGCCAGCAGCTTACAGGGGTTAGATACGCAGTATTTT.

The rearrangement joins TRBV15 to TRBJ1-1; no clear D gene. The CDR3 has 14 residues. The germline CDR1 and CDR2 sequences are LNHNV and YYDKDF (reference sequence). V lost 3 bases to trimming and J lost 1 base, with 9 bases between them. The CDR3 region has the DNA TGTGCCACCAGCAGGCTGGGGAGGAACACTGAAGCTTTCTTT. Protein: CATSRLGRNTEAFF.

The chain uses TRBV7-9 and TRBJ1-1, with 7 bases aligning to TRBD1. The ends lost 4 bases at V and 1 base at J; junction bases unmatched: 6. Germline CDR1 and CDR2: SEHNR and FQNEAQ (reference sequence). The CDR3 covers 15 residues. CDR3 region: CASSSDRVGNTEAFF. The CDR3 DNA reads TGTGCCAGCAGCTCAGACAGGGTCGGGAACACTGAAGCTTTCTTT.

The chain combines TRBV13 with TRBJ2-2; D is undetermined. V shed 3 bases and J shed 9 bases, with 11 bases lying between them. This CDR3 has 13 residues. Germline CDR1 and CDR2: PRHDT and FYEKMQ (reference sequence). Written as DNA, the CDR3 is TGTGCCAGCAGCTTGTCTAGATCAAGGGAGCTGTTTTTT. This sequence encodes CASSLSRSRELFF.

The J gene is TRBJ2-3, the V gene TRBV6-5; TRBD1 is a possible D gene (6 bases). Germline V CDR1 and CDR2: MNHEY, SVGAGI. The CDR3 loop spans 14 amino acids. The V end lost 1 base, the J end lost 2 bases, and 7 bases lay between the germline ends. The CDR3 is CASSYYRATDTQYF. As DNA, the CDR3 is TGTGCCAGCAGTTACTACAGGGCCACAGATACGCAGTATTTT.